Listed here are 30 T cell receptor beta chains from one sample, sequenced in a study of blood T cell repertoires in COVID-19. Some clones are missing from TCRdb's copy, which holds only in-frame ones; the method was immunoSEQ multiplex PCR. The sample has about 190,000 clones; around nine tenths are singletons. Sequencing was performed on peripheral blood. The receptors come from a young man with acute or convalescent COVID-19.

This clone was observed a few times. The CDR3 DNA follows: TGTGCCAGCAGGGACAGAGCGTCGGGCTACACCTTC. It is translated as CASRDRASGYTF. The rearrangement joins TRBV28 to TRBJ1-2; maybe TRBD1 (6 bases). V was cut by 6 bases and J by 8 bases, with 13 bases left in between. The CDR3 contains 12 residues. In germline, CDR1 is MDHEN, CDR2 SYDVKM.

This clone appeared a few times. The rearrangement uses TRBV29-1 and TRBJ1-4, with 7 positions matching TRBD1. This CDR3 region has 13 residues. Looked up from germline, CDR1 is SQVTM and CDR2 is ANQGSEA. V dropped 3 bases and J dropped 7; count of bases not matched to a gene: 5. The DNA for the CDR3 is TGCAGCGTTGATGACAGGGTGGGTGAAAAACTGTTTTTT. Translation: CSVDDRVGEKLFF.

The chain combines TRBV6-4 with TRBJ2-1, with D possibly TRBD1 on 6 matching bases. The CDR3 length is 14 residues. Per the germline V gene, CDR1 is MRHNA and CDR2 is SNTAGT. The V end lost 2 bases, the J end lost 9 bases, and 14 bases lay between the germline ends. CDR3 coding DNA: TGTGCCAGCAGTGACATCTCAGGGGTAGGTGAGCAGTTCTTC. This sequence encodes CASSDISGVGEQFF.

V is TRBV29-1 and J is TRBJ2-1; D remains unclear. Trimming stripped 4 bases from V and 0 bases from J, with 7 bases between. Germline assignment: CDR1 SQVTM and CDR2 ANQGSEA. The CDR3 is 13 amino acids. The CDR3 sequence: CSVGWSSYNEQFF. For the CDR3, the DNA is TGCAGCGTTGGGTGGAGCTCCTACAATGAGCAGTTCTTC.

The gene calls are TRBV9 and TRBJ2-1, with TRBD2 matching over 7 bases. CDR3 size: 15 residues. Germline-derived CDR1 and CDR2 are SGDLS and YYNGEE. J lost 3 bases, V lost 3 bases, and 6 bases had no gene match. The CDR3 nucleotides are TGTGCCAGCAGCGCTAGCGGAGGCCTCTACAATGAGCAGTTCTTC. Amino acid sequence: CASSASGGLYNEQFF.

The chain employs TRBV11-2 and TRBJ1-6, with 8 bases aligning to TRBD1. There are 14 residues in the CDR3. V lost 5 bases, J lost 10 bases, and 7 bases stayed unmatched. Germline V CDR1 and CDR2: SGHAT, FQNNGV. CDR3 amino acids: CASSTPRGRSPLHF. The CDR3 nucleotides are TGTGCCAGCAGCACCCCCAGGGGGCGGTCACCCCTCCACTTT.

The V and J genes are TRBV5-4 and TRBJ2-5; D possibly corresponds to TRBD2 (5 bases). The CDR3 has 17 amino acids. Germline assignment: CDR1 SGHNT and CDR2 YYREEE (reference sequence). Trimming pared 1 base from V and 5 bases from J, leaving 21 bases between. CDR3 DNA sequence: TGTGCCAGCAGCTTGCGGCGGGTCATTAGTTTGTTGGAGACCCAGTACTTC. This translates into CASSLRRVISLLETQYF.

This chain uses TRBV3-1 (or the pseudogene TRBV3-2) with TRBJ1-3; 9 nucleotides match TRBD1. Germline V gene sequence: CDR1 LGHDT, CDR2 YNNKEL (reference sequence). The CDR3 is 18 amino acids. With V trimmed by 10 bases and J by 3 bases, 19 bases remained unmatched. CDR3 loop: CAIAERQGVAVCGNTIYF. The CDR3 coding sequence is TGTGCCATCGCAGAGAGACAGGGGGTCGCGGTATGTGGAAACACCATATATTTT.

J is TRBJ1-2 and V is TRBV6-5; 9 bases align to TRBD1. From germline, CDR1 is MNHEY and CDR2 SVGAGI. The CDR3 loop spans 13 amino acids. V lost 6 bases, J lost 7 bases, and 6 bases stayed unmatched. CDR3 residues: CASSPGQGVGYTF. DNA for the CDR3: TGTGCCAGCAGCCCGGGACAGGGCGTTGGCTACACCTTC.

This chain joins TRBV19 and TRBJ1-1, with D tentatively TRBD1 (5 bases). The germline V gene has CDR1 LNHDA and CDR2 SQIVND (reference sequence). This CDR3 has 13 residues. Trimming took 6 bases from V and 4 from J, leaving 12 bases between them. The CDR3 reads CASRGTGGTEAFF. The CDR3 DNA follows: TGTGCCAGTAGGGGGACCGGGGGCACTGAAGCTTTCTTT.

The chain recombines TRBV28 with TRBJ2-5; maybe TRBD1 (5 bases). The J call may be faulty, since TRBJ2-7 better matches the DNA end. CDR1 is MDHEN and CDR2 is SYDVKM in the germline V gene. The CDR3 contains 15 residues. The CDR3 is CASSKIAGKSYEQYF. The CDR3 DNA sequence: TGTGCCAGCAGTAAGATAGCAGGGAAAAGCTACGAGCAGTACTTC.

The count of this clone is one. V usage is TRBV5-6 and J usage is TRBJ2-3; 12 nucleotides agree with TRBD2. Germline CDR1 reads SGHDT; CDR2 reads YYEEEE. The CDR3 loop spans 16 amino acids. J lost 1 base, V lost 2 bases, and 2 bases had no gene match. The CDR3 protein is CASSLRTSGGTDTQYF. For the CDR3, the DNA is TGTGCCAGCAGCTTAAGGACTAGCGGGGGCACAGATACGCAGTATTTT.

The V call is TRBV3-1 (or the pseudogene TRBV3-2), the J call TRBJ2-3; 9 positions match TRBD1. Germline CDR1 is LGHDT and CDR2 is YNNKEL (reference sequence). The CDR3 totals 16 residues. V lost 2 bases and J lost 3; bases outside the gene matches: 6. Here the CDR3 reads CASSQFSGQGTDTQYF. DNA of the CDR3: TGTGCCAGCAGCCAATTCTCGGGACAGGGAACAGATACGCAGTATTTT.

The gene calls are TRBV7-9 and TRBJ1-1, with 8 positions matching TRBD1. CDR1 and CDR2 from the germline V gene are SEHNR and FQNEAQ (reference sequence). J was trimmed by 1 base and V by 9 bases; bases with no gene match: 1. CDR3 length equals 12 residues. CDR3 in amino acids: CARDRGNTEAFF. The CDR3 bases are TGTGCCAGAGACAGGGGGAACACTGAAGCTTTCTTT.

The rearrangement joins TRBV28 to TRBJ2-7; D might be TRBD2 (6 bases). This CDR3 region has 12 residues. Germline lookup yields CDR1 MDHEN and CDR2 SYDVKM. V was shortened by 6 bases and J by 7 bases, with 13 bases between the two germline ends. CDR3: CASRGPAGEQYF. CDR3 nucleotide sequence: TGTGCCAGCAGAGGACCTGCGGGAGAGCAGTACTTC. Filled out from reference TRBV28 and TRBJ2-7, the complete variable domain reads DVKVTQSSRYLVKRTGEKVFLECVQDMDHENMFWYRQDPGLGLRLIYFSYDVKMKEKGDIPEGYSVSREKKERFSLILESASTNQTSMYLCASRGPAGEQYFGPGTRLTVT.

V is TRBV6-1 and J is TRBJ1-4; 8 nucleotides agree with TRBD1. The V and J ends lost 3 bases and 2 bases, in that order; junction bases with no gene match: 8. The CDR3 has 17 residues. Germline values: CDR1 MNHNS, CDR2 SASEGT. The CDR3 region is CASSDLTRGHTNEKLFF. CDR3 sequence (DNA): TGTGCCAGCAGTGATTTAACCAGGGGGCATACTAATGAAAAACTGTTTTTT.

The chain is built from TRBV13 and TRBJ2-3, with TRBD2 identical over 8 bases. J gave up 6 bases and V 3 bases, and 5 bases lay outside the gene matches. The CDR3 has 14 residues. Germline loops: CDR1 PRHDT, CDR2 FYEKMQ (reference sequence). The DNA of the CDR3 is TGTGCCAGCAGCTTTAGAGCGGGAGATGATACGCAGTATTTT. It codes for CASSFRAGDDTQYF.

The chain joins TRBV24-1 to TRBJ2-7; TRBD1 matches 9 bases. This CDR3 region has 13 residues. Germline V gene data show CDR1 as KGHDR and CDR2 as SFDVKD. Trimming took 7 bases from V and 7 from J; bases not matched to a gene: 7. The CDR3 loop is CATSLGTGREQYF. The CDR3 DNA reads TGTGCCACCAGCCTCGGGACAGGGCGGGAGCAGTACTTC.

The chain combines TRBV19 with TRBJ2-3, with D possibly matching TRBD1 (6 bases). The CDR3 has 14 residues. Germline V lookup: CDR1 LNHDA, CDR2 SQIVND (reference sequence). Trimming shortened V by 9 bases and J by 2 bases, and 15 bases separated the two germline ends. CDR3 amino acids: CASQQGSFTDTQYF. The CDR3 bases are TGTGCCAGCCAACAGGGTTCGTTCACAGATACGCAGTATTTT.

The gene calls are TRBV7-9 and TRBJ1-1; TRBD1 aligns across 7 bases. The germline V gene has CDR1 SEHNR and CDR2 FQNEAQ (reference sequence). This CDR3 contains 13 residues. With 4 bases clipped from V and 4 bases from J, the junction kept 3 bases outside the gene matches. The CDR3 region is CASSYRGGTEAFF. The CDR3 nucleotides are TGTGCCAGCAGCTACAGGGGCGGCACTGAAGCTTTCTTT. Filled out from reference TRBV7-9 and TRBJ1-1, the complete variable domain reads DTGVSQNPRHKITKRGQNVTFRCDPISEHNRLYWYRQTLGQGPEFLTYFQNEAQLEKSRLLSDRFSAERPKGSFSTLEIQRTEQGDSAMYLCASSYRGGTEAFFGQGTRLTVV.

This clone was detected only once. The rearrangement uses TRBV5-6 and TRBJ2-7, with 8 bases fitting TRBD1. CDR3 length: 14 residues. J gave up 3 bases and V 4 bases, and 6 bases lay outside the gene matches. Germline CDR1 is SGHDT and CDR2 is YYEEEE. CDR3 sequence reads: CASSTGTGLYEQYF. CDR3 bases: TGTGCCAGCAGCACCGGGACAGGCCTCTACGAGCAGTACTTC.

The V call is TRBV6-2 or TRBV6-3, the J call TRBJ2-5; D not certain. Germline V lookup: CDR1 MNHEY, CDR2 SVGEGT. V lost 0 bases and J lost 5, with 4 bases in between. The CDR3 is 12 amino acids. The CDR3: CASSYSSETQYF. CDR3 nucleotides: TGTGCCAGCAGTTACTCGTCGGAGACCCAGTACTTC.

This clone has only one observation. The genes are TRBV2 and TRBJ2-5, with D unresolved. Germline V gene lookup returns CDR1 SNHLY and CDR2 FYNNEI. The CDR3 has 13 residues. V lost 4 bases, J lost 5 bases, and 11 bases lay in between. CDR3 DNA sequence: TGTGCCAGCAGTGTCTATTCCGGGGAGACCCAGTACTTC. Protein: CASSVYSGETQYF. Complete variable domain (other parts from reference TRBV2 and TRBJ2-5): EPEVTQTPSHQVTQMGQEVILRCVPISNHLYFYWYRQILGQKVEFLVSFYNNEISEKSEIFDDQFSVERPDGSNFTLKIRSTKLEDSAMYFCASSVYSGETQYFGPGTRLLVL.

The rearrangement joins TRBV24-1 to TRBJ2-3, with TRBD2 as a possible D gene (5 bases). CDR1 KGHDR and CDR2 SFDVKD come from the germline V gene. The V end lost 4 bases, the J end lost 5 bases, and 18 bases lay between the germline ends. CDR3 length equals 16 residues. CDR3 DNA: TGTGCCACCAGTGACCGCGGAGGCCCGGGCAGAGATACGCAGTATTTT. Translation gives CATSDRGGPGRDTQYF.

The CDR3 here is CASSGGLAGGTEQFF. As DNA, the CDR3 is TGTGCCAGCAGCGGCGGACTAGCGGGGGGAACTGAGCAGTTCTTC. The rearrangement links TRBV13 to TRBJ2-1; TRBD2 matches at 14 bases. The junction had 6 bases not matched to a gene; V was cut back by 5 bases and J by 9 bases. Per the germline V gene, CDR1 is PRHDT and CDR2 is FYEKMQ (reference sequence). CDR3 size: 15 residues.

The chain employs TRBV12-3 or TRBV12-4 and TRBJ2-7, with a possible D match to TRBD1 (6 bases). The CDR3 covers 13 residues. The germline V and J ends were trimmed by 2 bases and 3 bases, with 8 bases remaining between them. The CDR3 loop is CASSLWTVYEQYF. The DNA of the CDR3 is TGTGCCAGCAGTTTATGGACAGTCTACGAGCAGTACTTC.

The rearrangement links TRBV7-9 to TRBJ2-7; 7 bases are a match to TRBD2. The CDR3 consists of 14 residues. The V gene's germline CDR1 is SEHNR and CDR2 FQNEAQ (reference sequence). Trimming removed 8 bases from V and 4 bases from J; junction bases left unmatched: 11. CDR3 protein: CASGPRGSAYEQYF. CDR3 in DNA: TGTGCCAGCGGTCCGCGGGGGTCGGCGTACGAGCAGTACTTC.

This chain joins TRBV18 and TRBJ2-3; D is uncertain. Germline CDR1 and CDR2: KGHSH and LQKENI. The CDR3 covers 14 residues. V lost 4 bases and J lost 0, with 8 bases in between. CDR3 in DNA: TGTGCCAGCTCACAGAGCGCGAGCACAGATACGCAGTATTTT. It is translated as CASSQSASTDTQYF.

This clone was counted a single time. The chain carries TRBV11-2 and TRBJ2-3; possibly TRBD2 for D (5 bases). V was cut by 4 bases and J by 8 bases, with 19 bases left in between. CDR1 and CDR2 (germline): SGHAT, FQNNGV. The CDR3 runs 15 residues. CDR3 loop: CASSSPGRAEGTQYF. For the CDR3, the DNA is TGTGCCAGCAGCTCCCCGGGGAGAGCCGAGGGTACGCAGTATTTT.

The gene calls are TRBV5-6 and TRBJ1-1; TRBD1 aligns across 8 bases. After removal of 3 bases from V and 4 bases from J, the junction contained 11 bases not matched to a gene. Germline CDR1 is SGHDT and CDR2 is YYEEEE. CDR3 length: 16 residues. This CDR3 is CASSWDRTLRGTEAFF. Here the CDR3 DNA reads TGTGCCAGCAGCTGGGACAGGACCCTAAGGGGCACTGAAGCTTTCTTT.